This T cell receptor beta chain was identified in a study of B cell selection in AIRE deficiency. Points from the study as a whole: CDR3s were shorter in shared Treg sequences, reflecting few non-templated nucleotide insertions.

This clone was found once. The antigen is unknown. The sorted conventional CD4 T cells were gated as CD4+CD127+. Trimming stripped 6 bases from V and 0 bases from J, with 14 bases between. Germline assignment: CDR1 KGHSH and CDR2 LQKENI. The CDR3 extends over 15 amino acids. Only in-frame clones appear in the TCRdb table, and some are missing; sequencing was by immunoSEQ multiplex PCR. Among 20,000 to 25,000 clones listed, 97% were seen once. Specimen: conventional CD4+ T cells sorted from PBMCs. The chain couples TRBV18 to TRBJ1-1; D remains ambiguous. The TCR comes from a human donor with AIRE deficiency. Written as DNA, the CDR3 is TGTGCCAGCTCGCTCGGACTTTTAATGAACACTGAAGCTTTCTTT. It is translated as CASSLGLLMNTEAFF. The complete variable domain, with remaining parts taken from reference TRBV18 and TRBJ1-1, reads NAGVMQNPRHLVRRRGQEARLRCSPMKGHSHVYWYRQLPEEGLKFMVYLQKENIIDESGMPKERFSAEFPKEGPSILRIQQVVRGDSAAYFCASSLGLLMNTEAFFGQGTRLTVV.